Described below is a single T cell receptor (beta chain) sequence and its context. This clone appeared once. Its antigen target is currently unknown. No quality values exist for individual bases; no much larger clone is one base distant. The sample is drawn from a study of blood T cell repertoires in COVID-19 (dated by TCRdb to the early 2020s). As for the study more broadly: Samples covering the acute and convalescent phases of COVID-19 were provided by collaborators in the United States, Italy and Spain. Where available, HLA class I and class II types were taken from metadata supplied by the sample provider and were not determined by assay-based typing. Samples were obtained from the ongoing ImmuneRACE study (first 160 participants) and from 950 to 1,500 subjects provided by 6 global collaborators. Sample metadata almost always included a de-identified subject ID, COVID-19 status, age in years and sex. A freely available public database, intended as a resource for researchers studying the immune response to SARS-CoV-2, is where the repertoires were released. The material from the prospective study consisted of cDNA or gDNA derived from T cells, B-cell-depleted T cells, or PBMCs. Subjects who had been exposed to COVID-19, were actively infected with it, or had recovered from it provided the deeply sampled blood TCRbeta repertoires that made up the dataset. Study-wide conclusions, independent of this receptor: The amount of clinical and demographic metadata varied by source and participant and was provided uncurated.

Collaborating institutions collected whole blood in K2EDTA tubes following their own protocols. For TCRbeta analysis, collaborators shipped samples in one of three forms: frozen whole blood, isolated PBMCs, or DNA extracted from either of those sample types. V and J lose 4 bases and 2 bases, and a span of 15 bases separates them. The germline V gene (reference sequence) specifies LGHDT as CDR1 and YNNKEL as CDR2. From the cysteine through the phenylalanine, the CDR3 covers 15 amino acids. CDR3 DNA only is kept here, 45 bases in frame from base 1. TCRbeta CDR3 regions were amplified from genomic DNA by means of the immunoSEQ Assay, a bias-controlled multiplex PCR. The authors' pipeline ran thus. Within the assay, amplification of reference gene primers was used to estimate how many nucleated cells each sample contained. To quantify the absolute abundance of each unique TCRbeta CDR3 rearrangement, sequence reads were collapsed and filtered. For each sample, productive Simpson clonality was calculated by taking the square root of Simpson's diversity index across productive rearrangements. Sourced from immuneACCESS, this table was stored by TCRdb with only in-frame sequences that have V and J called. A share of the clones is absent; for the studies checked, an unresolved V gene accounts for under half, and the remainder has no known explanation. V and J calls and clone size are those listed in that table; D and trimming were worked out from the DNA. In all, the sample holds about 160,000 clones, and 81% of those were seen once. The biggest ten clones account for under 13% of the sample.

This clonotype was sampled from a human donor in a cohort sampled during active COVID-19. The chain is made from TRBV3-1 (or the pseudogene TRBV3-2) and TRBJ2-7; tentative D gene TRBD1, with 5 bases matching. The sample was peripheral blood. DNA sequence: TGTGCCAGCAGCCTGGACAACCATAGTCCCTACGAGCAGTACTTC. Protein translation: CASSLDNHSPYEQYF.